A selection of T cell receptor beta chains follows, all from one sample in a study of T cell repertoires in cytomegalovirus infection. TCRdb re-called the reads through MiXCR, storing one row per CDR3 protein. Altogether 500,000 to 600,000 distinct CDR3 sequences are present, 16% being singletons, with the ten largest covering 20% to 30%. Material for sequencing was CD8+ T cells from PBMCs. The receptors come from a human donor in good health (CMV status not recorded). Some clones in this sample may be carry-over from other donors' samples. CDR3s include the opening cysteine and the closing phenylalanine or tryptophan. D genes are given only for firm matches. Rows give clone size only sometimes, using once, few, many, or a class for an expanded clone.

CASISGTVNEQFF	TGTGCCAGCATTTCCGGGACAGTCAATGAGCAGTTCTTC	TRBV2	few	TRBD1	TRBJ2-1
CASSSSGGAGVLFF	TGTGCCAGCAGCTCAAGTGGAGGGGCCGGGGTGCTGTTTTTT	TRBV11-2	NA	NA	TRBJ2-2
CASSPRAFVVSGGRNEQFF	TGCGCCAGCAGCCCCCGGGCTTTTGTTGTAAGCGGGGGGAGGAATGAGCAGTTCTTC	TRBV4-1	many	TRBD2	TRBJ2-1
CASSSRQGMNTEAFF	TGTGCCAGCAGCTCGCGACAGGGGATGAACACTGAAGCTTTCTTT	TRBV7-6	many	TRBD1	TRBJ1-1
CASSYRRTGSGNTEAFF	TGTGCCAGCAGTTACCGTCGGACAGGGTCCGGGAACACTGAAGCTTTCTTT	TRBV28	many	TRBD1	TRBJ1-1
CASSQSALGGTGPSYGYTF	TGCGCCAGCAGTCAATCCGCGCTCGGGGGGACAGGGCCTTCCTATGGCTACACCTTC	TRBV23-1	few	TRBD1	TRBJ1-2
CASSLEHGTESSYNSPLHF	TGTGCCAGCAGCTTAGAGCATGGGACTGAGAGCTCCTATAATTCACCCCTCCACTTT	TRBV7-6	many	NA	TRBJ1-6
CASSLILNNEQFF	TGTGCCAGCAGCTTAATCCTAAACAATGAGCAGTTCTTC	TRBV7-9	many	NA	TRBJ2-1
CANLLRTGGLYEQYF	TGTGCCAACCTCTTGAGGACAGGGGGCCTTTACGAGCAGTACTTC	TRBV2	NA	TRBD1	TRBJ2-7
CASSHGLAGSSYEQYF	TGTGCCAGCAGCCATGGACTAGCGGGGTCCTCCTACGAGCAGTACTTC	TRBV7-2	many	TRBD2	TRBJ2-7
CASSSRRPDRVSYNEQFF	TGTGCCAGCAGTTCCCGACGCCCGGACAGGGTATCCTACAATGAGCAGTTCTTC	TRBV27	few	TRBD1	TRBJ2-1
CASSLLPGQGNSPLHF	TGTGCCAGCAGTTTGTTGCCCGGACAGGGGAATTCACCCCTCCACTTT	TRBV27	many	TRBD1	TRBJ1-6
CASSLQRGGPKDEQYF	TGCGCCAGCAGCCTCCAGCGGGGAGGGCCAAAGGACGAGCAGTACTTC	TRBV5-1	NA	TRBD2	TRBJ2-7
CASSLGVPAPQHF	TGCGCCAGCAGTCTGGGGGTGCCCGCGCCCCAGCATTTT	TRBV4-1	NA	NA	TRBJ1-5
CASSYLGGNQPQHF	TGTGCCAGCAGTTACTTGGGTGGCAATCAGCCCCAGCATTTT	TRBV6-6	many	NA	TRBJ1-5
CSVEPAVSSYNEQFF	TGCAGCGTTGAACCAGCGGTTAGCTCCTACAATGAGCAGTTCTTC	TRBV29-1	many	NA	TRBJ2-1
CSARDRGAIRRTGELFF	TGCAGTGCTAGAGATCGGGGCGCCATAAGAAGGACCGGGGAGCTGTTTTTT	TRBV20-1	few	NA	TRBJ2-2
CATSDSRSPVTATFYEQYF	TGTGCCACCAGTGATTCACGATCACCGGTGACAGCGACCTTCTACGAGCAGTACTTC	TRBV24-1	few	NA	TRBJ2-7
CASSEGQGIETQYF	TGTGCCAGCTCCGAAGGGCAGGGGATAGAGACCCAGTACTTC	TRBV7-9	many	NA	TRBJ2-5
CASSEYYRENIQYF	TGTGCCAGCAGTGAATATTACAGGGAAAACATTCAGTACTTC	TRBV25-1	many	NA	TRBJ2-4
CASSQPGLAGPDTQYF	TGTGCCAGCAGCCAACCGGGACTAGCGGGACCAGATACGCAGTATTTT	TRBV12-3/TRBV12-4	many	TRBD2	TRBJ2-3
CSARDGGASWSYTF	TGCAGTGCTAGAGATGGGGGGGCGAGTTGGAGCTACACCTTC	TRBV20-1	NA	NA	TRBJ1-2
CASSPRQGEARNTIYF	TGTGCCAGCAGCCCAAGACAGGGGGAGGCTAGAAACACCATATATTTT	TRBV7-9	NA	TRBD1	TRBJ1-3
CASSSDRRITEAFF	TGTGCCAGCAGCTCGGACAGGAGGATAACTGAAGCTTTCTTT	TRBV7-9	many	TRBD1	TRBJ1-1
CASSSRLAVYNEQFF	TGTGCCAGCAGCAGCCGACTAGCGGTGTACAATGAGCAGTTCTTC	TRBV7-8	many	TRBD2	TRBJ2-1
CASSQDVSLGGNTIYF	TGTGCCAGCAGCCAAGATGTCTCTTTGGGTGGAAACACCATATATTTT	TRBV14	few	NA	TRBJ1-3
CASSIVAQEVIDPRGNIQYF	TGTGCCAGTAGTATAGTCGCTCAGGAGGTTATAGACCCGAGAGGAAACATTCAGTACTTC	TRBV19	few	NA	TRBJ2-4
CASSSEREGTEAFF	TGTGCCAGCAGTTCTGAAAGGGAAGGTACTGAAGCTTTCTTT	TRBV6-1	NA	NA	TRBJ1-1
CASSQIGTGPHYGYTF	TGTGCCAGCAGCCAAATTGGGACAGGGCCCCACTATGGCTACACCTTC	TRBV7-4	few	TRBD1	TRBJ1-2
CASSVEEGARNIQYF	TGTGCCAGCAGCGTAGAGGAGGGGGCGCGAAACATTCAGTACTTC	TRBV9	NA	NA	TRBJ2-4
CSARSSGELYYEQYF	TGCAGTGCTAGATCCAGCGGGGAACTTTACTACGAGCAGTACTTC	TRBV20-1	NA	TRBD2	TRBJ2-7
CASSIATGGNGYTF	TGTGCCAGTAGTATAGCGACAGGGGGCAATGGCTACACCTTC	TRBV19	NA	TRBD1	TRBJ1-2
CASKISSSSQETQYF	TGCGCCAGCAAGATATCCAGCAGCAGCCAAGAGACCCAGTACTTC	TRBV10-1	NA	NA	TRBJ2-5
CSARRTTAITITDTQYF	TGCAGTGCTAGAAGGACTACGGCGATCACCATCACAGATACGCAGTATTTT	TRBV20-1	NA	NA	TRBJ2-3
CASSHGGGNTIYF	TGCGCCAGCAGCCACGGGGGTGGAAACACCATATATTTT	TRBV4-1	few	NA	TRBJ1-3
CASSLILSDQTREQYF	TGTGCCAGCAGTTTAATTCTCTCGGACCAGACTAGGGAGCAGTACTTC	TRBV28	NA	NA	TRBJ2-7
CASSLAGYYNEQFF	TGTGCCAGCAGCCTAGCGGGATACTACAATGAGCAGTTCTTC	TRBV6-1	many	TRBD2	TRBJ2-1
CSVEDQDRYEQYF	TGCAGCGTTGAAGATCAGGACCGATACGAGCAGTACTTC	TRBV29-1	NA	NA	TRBJ2-7
CASSHFLAGGPVYEQFF	TGTGCCAGCAGCCATTTCCTAGCGGGAGGGCCTGTTTATGAGCAGTTCTTC	TRBV3-1	few	TRBD2	TRBJ2-1
CASSLMRVTYNEQFF	TGTGCCAGCAGTTTAATGAGGGTGACTTACAATGAGCAGTTCTTC	TRBV28	few	NA	TRBJ2-1
CATSRAGVDRQFF	TGTGCCACCAGCAGAGCCGGAGTAGACAGACAGTTCTTC	TRBV15	NA	NA	TRBJ2-1
CASSQAQGGVYEQFF	TGTGCCAGCAGCCAAGCACAGGGGGGGGTCTATGAGCAGTTCTTC	TRBV4-2	many	NA	TRBJ2-1
CSVDEGGTGQNTGELFF	TGCAGCGTTGACGAGGGTGGGACAGGGCAGAACACCGGGGAGCTGTTTTTT	TRBV29-1	few	TRBD1	TRBJ2-2
CASSVVQPRDGYTF	TGTGCCAGCAGCGTAGTACAGCCTAGGGATGGCTACACCTTC	TRBV9	NA	NA	TRBJ1-2
CASIRGAGEQYF	TGTGCCAGCATCCGGGGGGCGGGGGAGCAGTACTTC	TRBV2	NA	NA	TRBJ2-7
CASSQDRAGYYEQYF	TGTGCCAGCAGCCAAGATCGGGCCGGATACTACGAGCAGTACTTC	TRBV14	few	NA	TRBJ2-7
CARPWGNEQFF	TGTGCCAGGCCGTGGGGCAATGAGCAGTTCTTC	TRBV2	many	NA	TRBJ2-1
CASRQKLGTALYNEQFF	TGTGCCAGCAGGCAAAAACTCGGGACGGCTCTTTACAATGAGCAGTTCTTC	TRBV6-1	many	NA	TRBJ2-1
CASSTLLAGGGNEQFF	TGTGCCAGCAGTACCTTACTAGCGGGAGGTGGGAATGAGCAGTTCTTC	TRBV2	NA	TRBD2	TRBJ2-1
CASSQGANQPQHF	TGTGCCAGCAGTCAAGGGGCCAATCAGCCCCAGCATTTT	TRBV28	NA	NA	TRBJ1-5
CASSLTGGPNINQPQHF	TGTGCCAGCAGCCTAACAGGGGGCCCGAATATCAATCAGCCCCAGCATTTT	TRBV27	NA	TRBD1	TRBJ1-5
CASSTGDRGPGGDTQYF	TGTGCCAGTAGTACGGGGGACAGGGGGCCAGGGGGAGATACGCAGTATTTT	TRBV19	many	TRBD1	TRBJ2-3
CASSWTGGVSGETQYF	TGTGCCAGCAGCTGGACAGGGGGGGTATCCGGAGAGACCCAGTACTTC	TRBV7-3	NA	TRBD1	TRBJ2-5
CASSEPDWGEWYF	TGTGCCAGCAGTGAACCGGACTGGGGGGAGTGGTACTTC	TRBV2	many	NA	TRBJ2-7
CASGLVEGLYGYTF	TGTGCTAGTGGTTTGGTGGAGGGCCTCTATGGCTACACCTTC	TRBV12-5	many	NA	TRBJ1-2
CASSYEGEGKNNEQFF	TGTGCCAGCAGTTACGAGGGCGAAGGGAAAAACAATGAGCAGTTCTTC	TRBV6-2/TRBV6-3	many	NA	TRBJ2-1